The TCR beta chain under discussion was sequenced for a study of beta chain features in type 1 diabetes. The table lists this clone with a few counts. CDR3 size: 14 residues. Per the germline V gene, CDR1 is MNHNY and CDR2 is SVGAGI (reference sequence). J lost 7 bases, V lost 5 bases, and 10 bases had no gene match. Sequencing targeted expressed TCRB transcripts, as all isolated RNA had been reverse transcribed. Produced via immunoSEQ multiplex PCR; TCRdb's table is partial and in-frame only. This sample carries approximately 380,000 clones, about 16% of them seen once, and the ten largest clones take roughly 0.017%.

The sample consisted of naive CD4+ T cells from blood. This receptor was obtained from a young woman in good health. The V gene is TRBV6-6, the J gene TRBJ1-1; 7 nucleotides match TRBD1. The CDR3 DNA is TGTGCCAGCAGTCACCCGGACCGACAGGGTGAAGCTTTCTTT. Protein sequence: CASSHPDRQGEAFF.